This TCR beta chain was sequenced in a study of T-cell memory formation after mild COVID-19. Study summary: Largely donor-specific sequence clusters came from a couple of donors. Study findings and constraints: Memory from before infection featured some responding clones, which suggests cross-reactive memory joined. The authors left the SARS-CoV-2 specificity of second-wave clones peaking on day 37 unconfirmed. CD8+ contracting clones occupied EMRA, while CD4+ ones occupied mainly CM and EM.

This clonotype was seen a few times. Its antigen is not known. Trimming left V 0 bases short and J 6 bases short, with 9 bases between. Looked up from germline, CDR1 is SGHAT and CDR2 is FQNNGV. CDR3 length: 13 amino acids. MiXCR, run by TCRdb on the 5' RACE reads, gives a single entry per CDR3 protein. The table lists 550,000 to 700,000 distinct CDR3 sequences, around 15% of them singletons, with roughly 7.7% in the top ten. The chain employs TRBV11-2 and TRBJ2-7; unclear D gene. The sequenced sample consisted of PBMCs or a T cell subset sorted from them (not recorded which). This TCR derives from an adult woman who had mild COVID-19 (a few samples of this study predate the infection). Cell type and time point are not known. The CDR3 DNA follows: TGTGCCAGCAGCTTAGAGAGTAAGGGCGAGCAGTACTTC. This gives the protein CASSLESKGEQYF.